The 28 T cell receptor beta chains listed next were all sequenced from one sample in a study of cytomegalovirus exposure and HLA in healthy donors listed by TCRdb under 2017. The method was the immunoSEQ multiplex PCR assay. For the multiplex PCR, a mixture combining 60 forward primers for TCR Vbeta segments and 13 reverse primers for TCR Jbeta segments was used. TCRdb provides this immuneACCESS table in a form limited to in-frame rearrangements. Some clones are lacking; in checked studies, under half of them reflect an unresolved V gene, and why the rest are absent is not known. For this sample there are approximately 160,000 clones; roughly 78% appear just once. 1% of the sample comes from the top ten. Sample: PBMCs. The origin of the receptors is a woman in her 50s in good health and CMV-seropositive.

The rearrangement links TRBV2 to TRBJ1-5; D possibly corresponds to TRBD1 (6 bases). The CDR3 is 14 residues long. Germline V gene data show CDR1 as SNHLY and CDR2 as FYNNEI. With 2 bases removed from V and 4 bases from J, the gap between germline ends came to 9 bases. The CDR3 sequence: CASSEWTANQPQHF. CDR3 nucleotides: TGTGCCAGCAGTGAATGGACAGCAAATCAGCCCCAGCATTTT.

This clone occurred a few times. The chain employs TRBV5-1 and TRBJ1-1; tentative D call: TRBD1 (5 bases). The CDR3 sequence is 16 residues long. With 4 bases removed from V and 3 bases from J, the gap between germline ends came to 19 bases. From germline, CDR1 is SGHRS and CDR2 YFSETQ. Written as DNA, the CDR3 is TGCGCCAGCAGCAGCAGATCTAGGACACTACACACTGAAGCTTTCTTT. The encoded protein is CASSSRSRTLHTEAFF. Full variable domain (outside the CDR3, taken from reference TRBV5-1 and TRBJ1-1): KAGVTQTPRYLIKTRGQQVTLSCSPISGHRSVSWYQQTPGQGLQFLFEYFSETQRNKGNFPGRFSGRQFSNSRSEMNVSTLELGDSALYLCASSSRSRTLHTEAFFGQGTRLTVV.

The V and J genes are TRBV15 and TRBJ2-2, with 8 bases matching TRBD2. The CDR3 contains 14 residues. The ends lost 5 bases at V and 6 bases at J; junction bases unmatched: 5. CDR1 and CDR2 (germline): LNHNV, YYDKDF (reference sequence). CDR3 nucleotide sequence: TGTGCCACCAGCGGTCCAGCGGGAGCCGGGGAGCTGTTTTTT. This translates into CATSGPAGAGELFF.

This clone was picked up one time. The chain employs TRBV6-5 and TRBJ2-5; possible D gene TRBD1, 7 bases. The germline V gene encodes CDR1 MNHEY and CDR2 SVGAGI. Trimming took 6 bases from V and 2 from J, leaving 13 bases between them. This CDR3 is 14 amino acids long. In DNA form, the CDR3 reads TGTGCCAGCAGCCGCGGGACAGCTCAAGAGACCCAGTACTTC. Translating gives CASSRGTAQETQYF.

J is TRBJ1-2 and V is TRBV5-4; no firm D call. Per germline, CDR1 SGHNT and CDR2 YYREEE (reference sequence). V was trimmed by 4 bases and J by 0 bases, leaving 10 bases between them. This CDR3 has 14 amino acids. In nucleotides, the CDR3 is TGTGCCAGCAGCCTCCCCTCTACTAACTATGGCTACACCTTC. This codes for CASSLPSTNYGYTF.

The chain employs TRBV7-2 and TRBJ2-7, with D perhaps matching TRBD2 (5 bases). The germline CDR1 and CDR2 sequences are SGHTA and FQGNSA. Trimming stripped 4 bases from V and 0 bases from J, with 7 bases between. This CDR3 contains 13 residues. CDR3 sequence reads: CASSSRGSYEQYF. The DNA of the CDR3 is TGTGCCAGCAGCTCCCGGGGCTCCTACGAGCAGTACTTC.

This clone was detected only a few times. V is TRBV30 and J is TRBJ1-1; 7 nucleotides align to TRBD1. This CDR3 region has 14 residues. Germline V gene sequence: CDR1 GTSNPN, CDR2 SVGIG (reference sequence). V lost 0 bases, J lost 5 bases, and 6 bases stayed unmatched. CDR3 nucleotide sequence: TGTGCCTGGAGTGTACCGATCAGGGGGACTGAAGCTTTCTTT. Protein product: CAWSVPIRGTEAFF. Using reference TRBV30 and TRBJ1-1 for the parts outside the CDR3, the full variable domain is SQTIHQWPATLVQPVGSPLSLECTVEGTSNPNLYWYRQAAGRGLQLLFYSVGIGQISSEVPQNLSASRPQDRQFILSSKKLLLSDSGFYLCAWSVPIRGTEAFFGQGTRLTVV.

This clone has just a few counts. This chain uses TRBV28 with TRBJ2-5, with 10 bases identical to TRBD2. CDR1 is MDHEN and CDR2 is SYDVKM in the germline V gene. CDR3 size: 15 residues. V was pared by 5 bases and J by 2 bases, with 5 bases of the junction left unmatched. CDR3: CASSLGTSVQETQYF. The CDR3, as DNA: TGTGCCAGCAGTCTCGGGACTAGCGTACAAGAGACCCAGTACTTC.

V and J are TRBV29-1 and TRBJ1-2; D may be TRBD1 (5 bases). The CDR3 spans 14 residues. Germline CDR1 SQVTM, CDR2 ANQGSEA. With 4 bases removed from V and 5 bases from J, the gap between germline ends came to 17 bases. CDR3 sequence: CSVASAGVRYGYTF. CDR3 DNA: TGCAGCGTTGCTTCCGCGGGGGTCCGGTATGGCTACACCTTC.

J is TRBJ1-2 and V is TRBV7-2; no clear D. V was cut by 5 bases and J by 4 bases, with 11 bases left in between. This CDR3 is built from 13 residues. Germline V CDR1 and CDR2: SGHTA, FQGNSA. This CDR3 reads CASSPDYRYGYTF. For the CDR3, the DNA is TGTGCCAGCAGCCCCGACTACCGCTATGGCTACACCTTC.

V and J are TRBV7-2 and TRBJ2-7, with TRBD2 matching over 7 bases. The V and J ends lost 2 bases and 2 bases, in that order; junction bases with no gene match: 6. Germline assignment: CDR1 SGHTA and CDR2 FQGNSA. This CDR3 has 15 amino acids. Written as DNA, the CDR3 is TGTGCCAGCAGCTTAAGGGGAGGGGAGGCCTACGAGCAGTACTTC. This sequence encodes CASSLRGGEAYEQYF.

Notes on this clone: Other DNA variants within this sample encode the same CDR3. The CDR3: CASSLGTANTEAFF. CDR3 bases: TGTGCCAGCAGCTTAGGGACAGCGAACACTGAAGCTTTCTTT. This rearrangement joins TRBV7-3 to TRBJ1-1, with 7 positions matching TRBD1. Per germline, CDR1 SGHTA and CDR2 FQGTGA. This CDR3 has 14 amino acids. With V trimmed by 2 bases and J by 1 base, 1 base remained unmatched.

The chain employs TRBV27 and TRBJ1-6; possibly TRBD1 for D (5 bases). The germline V gene encodes CDR1 MNHEY and CDR2 SMNVEV (reference sequence). There are 18 residues in the CDR3. The ends were cut back, 5 bases at V and 8 bases at J, with 25 bases in the middle. DNA of the CDR3: TGTGCCAGCAGTATCGAGGGGAGGCGGGGCAGGTCGGATTCACCCCTCCACTTT. It specifies CASSIEGRRGRSDSPLHF.

This chain links TRBV7-2 with TRBJ2-1; D not resolved. Trimming left V 6 bases short and J 7 bases short, with 10 bases between. CDR3 length equals 12 residues. The germline V gene has CDR1 SGHTA and CDR2 FQGNSA. The CDR3 nucleotides read TGTGCCAGCAGATTCCAGCGTAATGAGCAGTTCTTC. Protein sequence: CASRFQRNEQFF.

As for this clone: Other DNA sequences of this sample code for an identical CDR3. J is TRBJ2-3 and V is TRBV4-3, with a weak D call TRBD1 (6 bases). Germline-derived CDR1 and CDR2 are LGHNA and YSLEER. The V end was cut by 1 base, the J end by 1 base, with 6 bases between. The CDR3 is 14 residues long. This chain's CDR3 is CASSQGGRTDTQYF. The DNA for the CDR3 is TGCGCCAGCAGCCAAGGGGGGCGCACAGATACGCAGTATTTT.

The chain uses TRBV9 and TRBJ2-7, with D perhaps TRBD1 (6 bases). This CDR3 has 13 residues. Germline V CDR1 and CDR2: SGDLS, YYNGEE. The V and J ends lost 0 bases and 7 bases respectively, with 11 bases between them. CDR3 sequence: CASSVGGLGEQYF. CDR3 sequence (DNA): TGTGCCAGCAGCGTAGGGGGGCTGGGGGAGCAGTACTTC.

This sequence joins TRBV2 and TRBJ2-5; 7 bases match TRBD2. The J call may be mistaken, given a closer DNA end match to TRBJ2-7. The CDR3 is made up of 12 amino acids. The germline V gene has CDR1 SNHLY and CDR2 FYNNEI. CDR3 residues: CASGDYSYEQYF. CDR3 nucleotide sequence: TGTGCCAGCGGGGACTATTCCTACGAGCAGTACTTC.

The gene calls are TRBV28 and TRBJ1-2; no reliable D call. The V gene's germline CDR1 is MDHEN and CDR2 SYDVKM. V lost 7 bases and J 2 bases, leaving 14 bases between the germline ends. This CDR3 comprises 14 residues. In DNA, the CDR3 is TGTGCCAGCAAACTAGGGTCCGGGAACTATGGCTACACCTTC. Translating it yields CASKLGSGNYGYTF.

The genes are TRBV7-3 and TRBJ1-2, with D unresolved. CDR3 length: 14 residues. Germline V gives CDR1 SGHTA, CDR2 FQGTGA. The V end lost 3 bases, the J end lost 7 bases, and 15 bases lay between the germline ends. The CDR3 sequence: CASSFGSAGGGYTF. CDR3 DNA: TGTGCCAGCAGCTTTGGCTCAGCGGGAGGTGGCTACACCTTC.

J is TRBJ2-7 and V is TRBV6-5; tentative D call: TRBD1 (6 bases). Germline CDR1 and CDR2: MNHEY and SVGAGI. V was shortened by 4 bases and J by 4 bases, with 14 bases between the two germline ends. The CDR3 extends over 14 amino acids. For the CDR3, the DNA is TGTGCCAGCAGTTTTGACAGGATGGGGTACGAGCAGTACTTC. This encodes CASSFDRMGYEQYF.

The chain is built from TRBV2 and TRBJ1-2, with D possibly being TRBD1 (5 bases). Germline CDR1 and CDR2: SNHLY and FYNNEI. V was shortened by 4 bases and J by 7 bases, with 13 bases between the two germline ends. The CDR3 consists of 13 residues. The CDR3, as DNA: TGTGCCAGCAGTGCCCTAATGGGGGGTGGCTACACCTTC. This encodes CASSALMGGGYTF.

J is TRBJ2-2 and V is TRBV27; 7 bases agree with TRBD2. The CDR3 contains 15 residues. J was trimmed by 4 bases and V by 5 bases; bases with no gene match: 7. The germline gives CDR1 MNHEY, CDR2 SMNVEV (reference sequence). CDR3 bases: TGTGCCAGCAGTCCTTGGACTAGTCGCACCGGGGAGCTGTTTTTT. As protein: CASSPWTSRTGELFF.

The V and J genes are TRBV6-5 and TRBJ1-3; D might be TRBD1 (5 bases). CDR3 length: 12 amino acids. Germline loops: CDR1 MNHEY, CDR2 SVGAGI. V was trimmed by 7 bases and J by 4 bases, leaving 8 bases between them. The CDR3 protein is CASKGLGNTIYF. CDR3 DNA: TGTGCCAGCAAGGGGTTGGGAAACACCATATATTTT.

This chain joins TRBV28 and TRBJ1-1, with 10 positions matching TRBD1. The CDR3 covers 14 residues. The germline gives CDR1 MDHEN, CDR2 SYDVKM. Germline trimming cut 7 bases from V and 7 bases from J; bases unmatched to any gene: 9. The CDR3 DNA is TGTGCCAGCACCCGGGACAGGGGTCGGAATGAAGCTTTCTTT. Its protein is CASTRDRGRNEAFF.

This rearrangement joins TRBV18 to TRBJ1-2; 9 bases agree with TRBD1. The germline gives CDR1 KGHSH, CDR2 LQKENI. The CDR3 contains 16 residues. V lost 3 bases, J lost 1 base, and 6 bases stayed unmatched. This chain's CDR3 is CASSPSGTGNNYGYTF. The CDR3 DNA is TGTGCCAGCTCACCCTCCGGGACAGGGAATAACTATGGCTACACCTTC.

The sample holds a few counts of this clone. V gene TRBV11-2 combines with J gene TRBJ2-5, with TRBD1 matching 8 bases. The J call is in doubt because the DNA end fits TRBJ2-7 better. Looked up from germline, CDR1 is SGHAT and CDR2 is FQNNGV. The CDR3 contains 15 residues. This CDR3 is CASSRWRDRQAEQYF. For the CDR3, the DNA is TGTGCCAGCAGCCGCTGGAGGGACAGGCAGGCCGAGCAGTACTTC.

This chain joins TRBV4-3 and TRBJ2-7, with TRBD1 as a possible D gene (5 bases). The CDR3 contains 14 residues. Germline V gives CDR1 LGHNA, CDR2 YSLEER. Trimming cost V 4 bases and J 3 bases, with 13 bases left between them. CDR3 in amino acids: CASSLKIGDYEQYF. In DNA, the CDR3 is TGCGCCAGCAGCCTCAAGATAGGGGACTACGAGCAGTACTTC.

The chain recombines TRBV28 with TRBJ1-5, with 7 bases identical to TRBD1. The CDR3 has 17 residues. Germline CDR1 MDHEN, CDR2 SYDVKM. With V trimmed by 3 bases and J by 5 bases, 13 bases remained unmatched. The CDR3 loop reads CASSLSRDSVGYQPQHF. The CDR3 DNA reads as TGTGCCAGCAGTTTGTCCCGGGACAGTGTTGGATATCAGCCCCAGCATTTT.